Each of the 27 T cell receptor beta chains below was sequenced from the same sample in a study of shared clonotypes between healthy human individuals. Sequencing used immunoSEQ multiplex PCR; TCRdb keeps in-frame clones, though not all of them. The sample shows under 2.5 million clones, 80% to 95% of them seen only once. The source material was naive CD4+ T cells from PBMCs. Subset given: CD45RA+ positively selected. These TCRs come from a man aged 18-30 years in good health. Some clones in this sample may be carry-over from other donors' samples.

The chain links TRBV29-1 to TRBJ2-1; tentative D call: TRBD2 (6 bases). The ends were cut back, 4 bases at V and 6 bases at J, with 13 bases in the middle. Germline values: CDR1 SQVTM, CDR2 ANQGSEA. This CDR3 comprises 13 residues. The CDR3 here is CSVGLVLVNEQFF. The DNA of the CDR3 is TGCAGCGTTGGACTAGTCCTGGTCAATGAGCAGTTCTTC.

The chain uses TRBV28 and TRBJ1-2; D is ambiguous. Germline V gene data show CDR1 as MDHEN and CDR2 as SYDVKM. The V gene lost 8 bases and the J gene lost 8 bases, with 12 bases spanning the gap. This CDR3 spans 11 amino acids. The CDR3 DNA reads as TGTGCCAGCTGTGGGCTAGAGGGCTACACCTTC. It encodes CASCGLEGYTF.

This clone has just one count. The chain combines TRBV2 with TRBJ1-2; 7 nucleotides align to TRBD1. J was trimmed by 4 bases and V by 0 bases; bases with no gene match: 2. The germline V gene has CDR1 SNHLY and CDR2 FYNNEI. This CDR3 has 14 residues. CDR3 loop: CASSEARTGYGYTF. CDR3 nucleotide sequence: TGTGCCAGCAGTGAAGCGCGGACAGGCTATGGCTACACCTTC.

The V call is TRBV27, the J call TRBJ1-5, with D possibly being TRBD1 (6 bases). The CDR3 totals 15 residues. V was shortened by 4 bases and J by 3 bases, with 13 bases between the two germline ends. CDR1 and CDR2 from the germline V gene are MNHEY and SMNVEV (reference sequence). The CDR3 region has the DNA TGTGCCAGCAGTTCCTATGGACAGATCAATCAGCCCCAGCATTTT. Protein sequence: CASSSYGQINQPQHF.

This chain's CDR3 is CASSFFTTDYGYTF. The CDR3, as DNA: TGTGCCAGCAGCTTTTTCACCACGGACTATGGCTACACCTTC. The genes are TRBV7-2 and TRBJ1-2; D call uncertain. CDR1 is SGHTA and CDR2 is FQGNSA in the germline V gene. This CDR3 is 14 amino acids long. Trimming pared 3 bases from V and 3 bases from J, leaving 11 bases between.

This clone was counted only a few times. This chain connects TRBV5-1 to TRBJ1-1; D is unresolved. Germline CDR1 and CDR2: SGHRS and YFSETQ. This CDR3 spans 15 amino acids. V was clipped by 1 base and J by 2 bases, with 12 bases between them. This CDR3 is CASSLLSQANTEAFF. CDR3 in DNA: TGCGCCAGCAGCTTGTTGAGTCAGGCTAACACTGAAGCTTTCTTT.

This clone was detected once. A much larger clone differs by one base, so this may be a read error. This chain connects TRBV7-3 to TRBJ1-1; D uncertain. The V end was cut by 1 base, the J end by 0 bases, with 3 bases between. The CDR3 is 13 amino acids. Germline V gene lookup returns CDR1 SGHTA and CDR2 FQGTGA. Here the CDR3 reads CASSLKVNTEAFF. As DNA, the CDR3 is TGTGCCAGCAGCTTAAAGGTGAACACTGAAGCTTTCTTT.

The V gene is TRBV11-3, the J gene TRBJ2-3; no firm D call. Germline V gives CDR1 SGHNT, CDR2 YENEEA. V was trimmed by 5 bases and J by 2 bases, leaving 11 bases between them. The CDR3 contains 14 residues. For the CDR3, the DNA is TGTGCCAGCAGCGCAACACCCTACACAGATACGCAGTATTTT. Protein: CASSATPYTDTQYF.

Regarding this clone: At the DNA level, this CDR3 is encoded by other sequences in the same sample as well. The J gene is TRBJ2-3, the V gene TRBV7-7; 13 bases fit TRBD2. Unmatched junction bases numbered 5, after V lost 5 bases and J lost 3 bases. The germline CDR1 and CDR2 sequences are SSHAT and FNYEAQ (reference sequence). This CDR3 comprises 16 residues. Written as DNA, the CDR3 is TGTGCCAGCAGCCCACTAGCGGGAGGGACGACAGATACGCAGTATTTT. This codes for CASSPLAGGTTDTQYF.

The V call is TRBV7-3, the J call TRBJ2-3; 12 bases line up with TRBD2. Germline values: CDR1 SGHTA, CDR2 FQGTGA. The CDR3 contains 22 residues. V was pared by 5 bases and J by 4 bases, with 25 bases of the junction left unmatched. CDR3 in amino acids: CASSGHSLLAGGASLNADTQYF. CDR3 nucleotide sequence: TGTGCCAGCAGCGGTCACAGTCTACTAGCGGGAGGTGCGAGTCTGAACGCAGATACGCAGTATTTT.

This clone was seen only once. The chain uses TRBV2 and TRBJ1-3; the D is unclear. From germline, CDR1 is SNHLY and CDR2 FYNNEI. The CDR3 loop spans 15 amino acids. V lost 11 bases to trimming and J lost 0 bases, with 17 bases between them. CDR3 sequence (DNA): TGTGCCTCGAACTCGGGCGTAAACTCTGGAAACACCATATATTTT. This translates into CASNSGVNSGNTIYF.

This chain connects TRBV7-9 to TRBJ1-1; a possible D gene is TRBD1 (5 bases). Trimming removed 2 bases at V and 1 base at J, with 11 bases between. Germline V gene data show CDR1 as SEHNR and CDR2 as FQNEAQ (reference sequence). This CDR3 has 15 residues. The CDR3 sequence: CASSLMGGKNTEAFF. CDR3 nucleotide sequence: TGTGCCAGCAGCTTAATGGGGGGAAAGAACACTGAAGCTTTCTTT. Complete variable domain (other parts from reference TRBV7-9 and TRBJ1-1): DTGVSQNPRHKITKRGQNVTFRCDPISEHNRLYWYRQTLGQGPEFLTYFQNEAQLEKSRLLSDRFSAERPKGSFSTLEIQRTEQGDSAMYLCASSLMGGKNTEAFFGQGTRLTVV.

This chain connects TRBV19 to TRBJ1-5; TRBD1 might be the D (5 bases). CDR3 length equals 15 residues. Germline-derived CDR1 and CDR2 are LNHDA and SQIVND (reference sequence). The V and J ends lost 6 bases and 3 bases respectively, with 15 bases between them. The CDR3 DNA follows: TGTGCCAGTAGCGCGATGCGACAGCCCAATCAGCCCCAGCATTTT. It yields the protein CASSAMRQPNQPQHF.

CDR3 DNA sequence: TGTGCCAGCTCACCCGGGGTCGTCACTGAAGCTTTCTTT. Its protein is CASSPGVVTEAFF. This chain uses TRBV18 with TRBJ1-1, with unresolved D. This CDR3 has 13 residues. Trimming took 3 bases from V and 4 from J, leaving 9 bases between them. The germline V gene encodes CDR1 KGHSH and CDR2 LQKENI.

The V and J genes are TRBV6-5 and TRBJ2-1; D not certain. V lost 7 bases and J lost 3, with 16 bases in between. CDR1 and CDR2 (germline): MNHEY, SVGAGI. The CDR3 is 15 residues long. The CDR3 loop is CASTDPPLGYNEQFF. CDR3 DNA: TGTGCCAGCACCGACCCGCCTCTAGGCTACAATGAGCAGTTCTTC.

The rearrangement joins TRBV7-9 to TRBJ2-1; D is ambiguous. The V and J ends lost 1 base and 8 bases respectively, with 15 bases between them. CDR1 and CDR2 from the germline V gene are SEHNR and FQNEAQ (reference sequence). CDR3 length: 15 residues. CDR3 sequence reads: CASSLGQVVSYEQFF. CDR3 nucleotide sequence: TGTGCCAGCAGCTTAGGGCAGGTTGTTTCGTATGAGCAGTTCTTC.

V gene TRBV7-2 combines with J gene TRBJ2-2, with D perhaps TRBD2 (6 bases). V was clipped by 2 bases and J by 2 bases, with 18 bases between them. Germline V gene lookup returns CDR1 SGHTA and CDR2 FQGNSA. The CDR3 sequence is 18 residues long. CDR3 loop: CASSLLGRAGTNTGELFF. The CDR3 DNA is TGTGCCAGCAGCTTACTCGGTCGGGCGGGAACTAACACCGGGGAGCTGTTTTTT.

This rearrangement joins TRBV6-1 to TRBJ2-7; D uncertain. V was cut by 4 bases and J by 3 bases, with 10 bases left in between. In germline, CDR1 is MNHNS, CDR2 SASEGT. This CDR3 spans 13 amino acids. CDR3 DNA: TGTGCCAGCAGTGTCCAGCCATACTACGAGCAGTACTTC. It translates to CASSVQPYYEQYF.

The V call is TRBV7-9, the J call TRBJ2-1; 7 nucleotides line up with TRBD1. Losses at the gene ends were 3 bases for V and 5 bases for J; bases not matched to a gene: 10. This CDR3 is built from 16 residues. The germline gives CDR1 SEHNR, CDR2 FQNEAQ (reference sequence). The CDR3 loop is CASSLKARGLNNEQFF. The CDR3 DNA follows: TGTGCCAGCAGCTTGAAAGCAAGGGGGCTCAACAATGAGCAGTTCTTC.

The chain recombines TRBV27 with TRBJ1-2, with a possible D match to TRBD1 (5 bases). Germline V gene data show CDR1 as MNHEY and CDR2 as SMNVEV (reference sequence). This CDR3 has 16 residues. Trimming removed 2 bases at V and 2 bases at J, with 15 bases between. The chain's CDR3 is CASSLRVLGGNYGYTF. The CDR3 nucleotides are TGTGCCAGCAGTTTAAGGGTTCTCGGGGGGAACTATGGCTACACCTTC.

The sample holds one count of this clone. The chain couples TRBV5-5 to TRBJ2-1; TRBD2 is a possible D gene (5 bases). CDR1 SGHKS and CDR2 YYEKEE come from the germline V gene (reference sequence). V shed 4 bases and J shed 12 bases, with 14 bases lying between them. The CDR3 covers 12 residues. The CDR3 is CASSPYSLAQFF. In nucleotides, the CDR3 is TGTGCCAGCAGCCCTTATTCGCTAGCGCAGTTCTTC.

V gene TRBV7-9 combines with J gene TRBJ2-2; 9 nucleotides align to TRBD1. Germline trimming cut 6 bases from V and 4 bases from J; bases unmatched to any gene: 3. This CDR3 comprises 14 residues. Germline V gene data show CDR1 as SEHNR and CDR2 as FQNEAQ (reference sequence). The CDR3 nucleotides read TGTGCCAGCAGAAGGGACAGGGCCACCGGGGAGCTGTTTTTT. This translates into CASRRDRATGELFF.

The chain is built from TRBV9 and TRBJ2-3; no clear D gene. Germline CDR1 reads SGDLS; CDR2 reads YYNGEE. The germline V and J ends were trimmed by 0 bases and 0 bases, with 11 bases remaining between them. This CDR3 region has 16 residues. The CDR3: CASSVAGQTSTDTQYF. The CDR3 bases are TGTGCCAGCAGCGTAGCCGGGCAGACTAGCACAGATACGCAGTATTTT.

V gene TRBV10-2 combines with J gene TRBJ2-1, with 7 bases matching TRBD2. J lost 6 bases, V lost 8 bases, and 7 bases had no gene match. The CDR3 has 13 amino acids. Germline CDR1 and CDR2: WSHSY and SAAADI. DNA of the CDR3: TGCGCCAGCCAAGGGAGGGCGGGCAATGAGCAGTTCTTC. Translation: CASQGRAGNEQFF.

CDR3 residues: CASRGRQADSYNEQFF. The CDR3 DNA is TGTGCCAGCAGGGGCCGGCAGGCGGACTCCTACAATGAGCAGTTCTTC. The chain combines TRBV11-1 with TRBJ2-1; no reliable D call. The CDR3 runs to 16 residues. CDR1 is SGHAT, CDR2 FQDESV, per germline (reference sequence). V lost 6 bases, J lost 0 bases, and 15 bases lay in between. The complete variable domain, with remaining parts taken from reference TRBV11-1 and TRBJ2-1, reads EAEVAQSPRYKITEKSQAVAFWCDPISGHATLYWYRQILGQGPELLVQFQDESVVDDSQLPKDRFSAERLKGVDSTLKIQPAELGDSAMYLCASRGRQADSYNEQFFGPGTRLTVL.

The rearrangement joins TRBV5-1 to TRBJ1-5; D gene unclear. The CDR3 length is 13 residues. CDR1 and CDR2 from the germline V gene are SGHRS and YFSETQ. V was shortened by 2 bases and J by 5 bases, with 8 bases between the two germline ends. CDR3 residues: CASSFRSDQPQHF. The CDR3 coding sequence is TGCGCCAGCAGCTTCCGATCGGATCAGCCCCAGCATTTT.

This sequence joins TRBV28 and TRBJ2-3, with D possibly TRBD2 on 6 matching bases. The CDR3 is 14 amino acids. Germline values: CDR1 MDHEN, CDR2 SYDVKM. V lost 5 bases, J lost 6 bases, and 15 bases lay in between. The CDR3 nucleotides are TGTGCCAGCAGTGTACCAGGACTATCCGATACGCAGTATTTT. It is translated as CASSVPGLSDTQYF.